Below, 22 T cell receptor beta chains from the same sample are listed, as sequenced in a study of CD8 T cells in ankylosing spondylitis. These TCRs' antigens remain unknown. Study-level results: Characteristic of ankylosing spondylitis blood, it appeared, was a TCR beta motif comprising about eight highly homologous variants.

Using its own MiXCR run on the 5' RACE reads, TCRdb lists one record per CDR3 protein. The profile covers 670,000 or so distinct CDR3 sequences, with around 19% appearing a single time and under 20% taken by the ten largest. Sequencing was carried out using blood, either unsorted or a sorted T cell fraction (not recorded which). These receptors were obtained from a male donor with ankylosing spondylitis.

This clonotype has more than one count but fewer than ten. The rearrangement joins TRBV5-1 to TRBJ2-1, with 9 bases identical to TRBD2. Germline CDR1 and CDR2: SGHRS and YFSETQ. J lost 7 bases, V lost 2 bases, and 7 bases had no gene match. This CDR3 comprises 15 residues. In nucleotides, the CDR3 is TGCGCCAGCAGCTTCGGGCTAGCGGGGCAGAATGAGCAGTTCTTC. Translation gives CASSFGLAGQNEQFF.

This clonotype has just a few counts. DNA for the CDR3: TGTGCCAGCAGCCAAACCTCCGGGACTAACAATGAGCAGTTCTTC. Translated: CASSQTSGTNNEQFF. The chain employs TRBV3-1 and TRBJ2-1; 7 bases line up with TRBD2. Germline V gene sequence: CDR1 LGHDT, CDR2 YNNKEL (reference sequence). V shed 2 bases and J 5 bases; nucleotides not matched to a gene: 6. The CDR3 contains 15 residues.

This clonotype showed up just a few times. The CDR3 sequence: CASSEIRPSNTEAFF. The DNA of the CDR3 is TGTGCCAGCAGTGAAATAAGACCTAGTAACACTGAAGCTTTCTTT. This chain joins TRBV2 and TRBJ1-1; D call uncertain. CDR1 and CDR2 from the germline V gene are SNHLY and FYNNEI. This CDR3 is built from 15 residues. V dropped 2 bases and J dropped 2 bases, with 12 bases sitting between them.

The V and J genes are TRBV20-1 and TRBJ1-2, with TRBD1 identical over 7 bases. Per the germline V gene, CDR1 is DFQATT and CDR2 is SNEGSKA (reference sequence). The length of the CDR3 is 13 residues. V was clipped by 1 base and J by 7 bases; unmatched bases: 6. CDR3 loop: CSARAQGGGGYTF. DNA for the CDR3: TGCAGTGCTAGAGCGCAGGGGGGAGGTGGCTACACCTTC.

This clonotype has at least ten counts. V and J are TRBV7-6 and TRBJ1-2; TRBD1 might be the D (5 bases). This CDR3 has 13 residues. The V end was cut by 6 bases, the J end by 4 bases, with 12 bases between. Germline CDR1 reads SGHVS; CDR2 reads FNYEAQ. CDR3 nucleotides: TGTGCCAGCAGACCCCAGGGTAGCTATGGCTACACCTTC. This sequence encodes CASRPQGSYGYTF.

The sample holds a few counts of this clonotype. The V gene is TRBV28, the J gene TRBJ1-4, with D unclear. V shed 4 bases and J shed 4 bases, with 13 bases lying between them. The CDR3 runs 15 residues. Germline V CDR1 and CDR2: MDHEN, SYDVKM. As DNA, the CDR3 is TGTGCCAGCAGTTCGCTTTCGGGCGGTAATGAAAAACTGTTTTTT. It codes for CASSSLSGGNEKLFF.

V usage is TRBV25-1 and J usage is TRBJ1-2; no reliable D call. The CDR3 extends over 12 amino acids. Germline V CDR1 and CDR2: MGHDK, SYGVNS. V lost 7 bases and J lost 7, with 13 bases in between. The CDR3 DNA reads TGTGCCAGCAAGCTGGATGTGGGTGGCTACACCTTC. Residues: CASKLDVGGYTF.

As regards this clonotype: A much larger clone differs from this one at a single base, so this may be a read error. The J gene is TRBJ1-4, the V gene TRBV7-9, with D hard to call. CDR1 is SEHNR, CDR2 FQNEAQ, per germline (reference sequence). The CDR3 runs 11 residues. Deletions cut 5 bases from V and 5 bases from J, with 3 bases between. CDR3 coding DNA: TGTGCCAGCAGCCAAAATGAAAAACTGTTTTTT. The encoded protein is CASSQNEKLFF.

CDR3 sequence: CSAREWGGGAEETQYF. The CDR3, as DNA: TGCAGTGCTAGAGAGTGGGGAGGGGGCGCAGAAGAGACCCAGTACTTC. The chain is built from TRBV20-1 and TRBJ2-5; D is possibly TRBD1 or TRBD2 (7 bases each). The length of the CDR3 is 16 residues. The germline gives CDR1 DFQATT, CDR2 SNEGSKA (reference sequence). Trimming shortened V by 0 bases and J by 3 bases, and 17 bases separated the two germline ends.

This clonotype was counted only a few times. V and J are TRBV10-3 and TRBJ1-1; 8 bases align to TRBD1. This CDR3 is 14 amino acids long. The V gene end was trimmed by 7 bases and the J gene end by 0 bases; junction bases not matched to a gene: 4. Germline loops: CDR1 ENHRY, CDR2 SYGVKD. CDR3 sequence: CAIKPTGVNTEAFF. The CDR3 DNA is TGTGCCATCAAGCCGACAGGGGTGAACACTGAAGCTTTCTTT.

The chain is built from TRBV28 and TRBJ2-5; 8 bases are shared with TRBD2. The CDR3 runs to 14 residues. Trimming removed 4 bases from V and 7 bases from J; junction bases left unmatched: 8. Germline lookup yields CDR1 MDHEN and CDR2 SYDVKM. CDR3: CASSSIAGTGTQYF. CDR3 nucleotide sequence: TGTGCCAGCAGTTCTATAGCGGGAACGGGGACCCAGTACTTC.

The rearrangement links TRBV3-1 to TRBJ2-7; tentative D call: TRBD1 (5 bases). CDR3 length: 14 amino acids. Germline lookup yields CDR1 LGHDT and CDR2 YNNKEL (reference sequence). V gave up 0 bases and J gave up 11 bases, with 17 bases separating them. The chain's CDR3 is CASSQERTDQGEYF. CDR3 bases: TGTGCCAGCAGCCAAGAGAGGACCGACCAAGGGGAGTACTTC.

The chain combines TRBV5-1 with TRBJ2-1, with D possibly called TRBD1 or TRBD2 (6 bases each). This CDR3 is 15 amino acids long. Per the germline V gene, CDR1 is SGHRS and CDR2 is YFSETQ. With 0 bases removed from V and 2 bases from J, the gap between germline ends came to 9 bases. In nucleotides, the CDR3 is TGCGCCAGCAGCTTGGCAGGGGAGGCCTACAATGAGCAGTTCTTC. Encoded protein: CASSLAGEAYNEQFF.

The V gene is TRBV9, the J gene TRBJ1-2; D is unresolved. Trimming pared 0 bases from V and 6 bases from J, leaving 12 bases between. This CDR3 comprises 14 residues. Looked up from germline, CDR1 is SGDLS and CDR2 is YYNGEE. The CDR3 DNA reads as TGTGCCAGCAGCGTAGGCGAAGGGTTTGATGGCTACACCTTC. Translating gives CASSVGEGFDGYTF.

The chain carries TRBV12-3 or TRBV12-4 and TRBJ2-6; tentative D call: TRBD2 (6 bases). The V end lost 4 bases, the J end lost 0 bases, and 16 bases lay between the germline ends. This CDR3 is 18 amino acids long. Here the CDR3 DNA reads TGTGCCAGCAGTTCCACCAGAGCGGGCGCCTCTGGGGCCAACGTCCTGACTTTC. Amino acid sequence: CASSSTRAGASGANVLTF.

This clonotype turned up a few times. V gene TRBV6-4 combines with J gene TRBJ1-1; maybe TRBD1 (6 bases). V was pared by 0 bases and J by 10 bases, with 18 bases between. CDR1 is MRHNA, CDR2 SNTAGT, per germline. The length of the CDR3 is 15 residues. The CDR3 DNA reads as TGTGCCAGCAGTGACTCAACGGGGGGCGCCCATGGAGCTTTCTTT. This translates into CASSDSTGGAHGAFF.

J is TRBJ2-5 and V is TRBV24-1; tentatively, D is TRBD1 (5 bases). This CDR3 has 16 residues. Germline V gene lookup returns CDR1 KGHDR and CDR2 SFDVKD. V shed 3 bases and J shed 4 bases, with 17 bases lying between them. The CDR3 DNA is TGTGCCACCAGTGATAAGACAGCACATCGGAGAGAGACCCAGTACTTC. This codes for CATSDKTAHRRETQYF.

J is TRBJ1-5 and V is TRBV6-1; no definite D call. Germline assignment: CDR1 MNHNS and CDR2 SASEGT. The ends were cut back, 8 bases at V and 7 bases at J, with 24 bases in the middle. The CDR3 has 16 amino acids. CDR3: CASDREVGGHRQPQHF. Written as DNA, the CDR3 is TGTGCCAGCGACCGAGAGGTTGGAGGTCATCGGCAGCCCCAGCATTTT.

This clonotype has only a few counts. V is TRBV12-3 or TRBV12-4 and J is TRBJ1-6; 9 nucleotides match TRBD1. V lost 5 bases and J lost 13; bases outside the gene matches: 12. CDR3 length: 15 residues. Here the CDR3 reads CASSTAGQGRGPLHF. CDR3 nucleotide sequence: TGTGCCAGCAGTACGGCGGGACAGGGACGAGGGCCCCTCCACTTT.

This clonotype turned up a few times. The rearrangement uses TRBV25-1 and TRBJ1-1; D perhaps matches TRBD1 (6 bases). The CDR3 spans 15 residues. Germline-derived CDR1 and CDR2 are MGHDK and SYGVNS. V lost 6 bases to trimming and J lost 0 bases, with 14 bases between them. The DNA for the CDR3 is TGTGCCAGCAGCCCCAGTGACAGGCTGAACACTGAAGCTTTCTTT. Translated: CASSPSDRLNTEAFF.

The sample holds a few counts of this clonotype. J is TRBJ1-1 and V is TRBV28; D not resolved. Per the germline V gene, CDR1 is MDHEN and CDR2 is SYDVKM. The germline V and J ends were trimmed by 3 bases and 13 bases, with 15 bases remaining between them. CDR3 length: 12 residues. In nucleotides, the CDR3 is TGTGCCAGCAGTTTGAGTACCGGGAAGGTTTTCTTT. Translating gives CASSLSTGKVFF.

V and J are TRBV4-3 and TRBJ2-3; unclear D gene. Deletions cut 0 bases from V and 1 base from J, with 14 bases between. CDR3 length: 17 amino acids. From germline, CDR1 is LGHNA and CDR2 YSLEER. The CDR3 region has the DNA TGCGCCAGCAGCCAAGATGGGGTGAGACTTTGCACAGATACGCAGTATTTT. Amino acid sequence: CASSQDGVRLCTDTQYF.